Sequencing of this T cell receptor beta chain was carried out in a study of cytomegalovirus exposure and HLA in healthy donors. V was pared by 8 bases and J by 4 bases, with 17 bases between. Germline loops: CDR1 MNHEY, CDR2 SVGAGI. CDR3 length: 14 residues. With regard to this clone: Its target is not known.

Whole-study findings and limits: In the 100 to 150 validation repertoires, approximately 94% of cluster scores exceeded 0, per a later analysis. Accounts indicate the classifier identified cytomegalovirus status with strong specificity and sensitivity.

Generated by immunoSEQ multiplex PCR, the TCRdb table keeps only in-frame clones and is missing some. The top ten hold about 0.91% of the sample, which has approximately 300,000 clones, roughly 90% seen once. V is TRBV6-5 and J is TRBJ1-1; D is perhaps TRBD1 (5 bases). The specimen sequenced was PBMCs. This receptor was obtained from a woman aged 18-29 years in good health and CMV-seronegative. Written as DNA, the CDR3 is TGTGCCAGCGGAAGCCAGGCTCAGGGCACTGAAGCTTTCTTT. Its translation: CASGSQAQGTEAFF.